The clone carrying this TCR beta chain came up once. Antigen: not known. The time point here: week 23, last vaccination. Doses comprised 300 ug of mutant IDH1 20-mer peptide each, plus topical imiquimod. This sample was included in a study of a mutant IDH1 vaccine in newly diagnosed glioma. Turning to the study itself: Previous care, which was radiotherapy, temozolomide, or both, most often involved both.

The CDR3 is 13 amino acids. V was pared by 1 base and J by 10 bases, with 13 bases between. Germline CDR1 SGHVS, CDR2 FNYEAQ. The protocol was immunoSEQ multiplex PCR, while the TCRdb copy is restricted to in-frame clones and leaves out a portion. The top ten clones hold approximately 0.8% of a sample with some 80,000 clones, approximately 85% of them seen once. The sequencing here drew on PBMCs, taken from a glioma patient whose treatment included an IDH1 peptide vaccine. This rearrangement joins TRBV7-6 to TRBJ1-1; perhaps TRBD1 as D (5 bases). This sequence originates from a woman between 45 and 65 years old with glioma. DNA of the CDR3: TGTGCCAGCAGCTTAGGCTCGGGGCTGGGAGCTTTCTTT. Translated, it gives CASSLGSGLGAFF.